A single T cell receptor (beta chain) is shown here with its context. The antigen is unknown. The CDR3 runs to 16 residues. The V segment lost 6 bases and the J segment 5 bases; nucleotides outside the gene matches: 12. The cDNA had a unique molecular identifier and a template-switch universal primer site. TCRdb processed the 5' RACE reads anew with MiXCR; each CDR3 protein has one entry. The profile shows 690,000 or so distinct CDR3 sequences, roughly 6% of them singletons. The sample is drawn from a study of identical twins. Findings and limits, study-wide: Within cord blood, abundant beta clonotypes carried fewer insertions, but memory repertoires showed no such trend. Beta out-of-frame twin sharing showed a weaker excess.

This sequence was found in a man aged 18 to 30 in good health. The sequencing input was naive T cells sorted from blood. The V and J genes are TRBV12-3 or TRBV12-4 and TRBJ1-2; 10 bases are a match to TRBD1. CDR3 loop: CASSQRGTGVRYGYTF. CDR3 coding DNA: TGTGCCAGCAGCCAAAGGGGGACAGGGGTGCGGTATGGCTACACCTTC.